These 28 T cell receptor beta chains originate from one sample sequenced in a study of neurological immune-mediated disorders (dated by TCRdb to the late 2010s). Library preparation was by 5' RACE. Sequencing was carried out with an Illumina HiSeq 2500. TCRdb itself trimmed the public reads at Q25 with fastp, ran MiXCR and retained productive beta chains. Every entry covers one CDR3 protein and lists the most common genes and DNA from its rows. The sample table contains about 38,000 distinct CDR3 sequences; only one count was recorded for roughly 4.8% of them. Roughly 9% of the sample lies in the top ten. Sequenced: CD4+ T cells from blood. These receptors came from a man aged 18-30 years in good health.

This clonotype was recorded many times. The chain has TRBV5-1 and TRBJ2-7; D is possibly TRBD1 or TRBD2 (5 bases each). This CDR3 is built from 13 residues. V was trimmed by 5 bases and J by 2 bases, leaving 11 bases between them. Germline CDR1 and CDR2: SGHRS and YFSETQ. The DNA of the CDR3 is TGCGCCAGCAGTAATCAGGGAGCCTACGAGCAGTACTTC. It codes for CASSNQGAYEQYF.

Many counts were recorded for this clonotype. This chain links TRBV7-2 with TRBJ2-2; 7 nucleotides agree with TRBD1. The CDR3 is 14 residues long. The trim removed 11 bases at V and 7 bases at J, leaving 13 bases unmatched. Looked up from germline, CDR1 is SGHTA and CDR2 is FQGNSA. Here the CDR3 reads CAAKGQTALGELFF. The CDR3 DNA reads as TGTGCCGCCAAGGGACAGACGGCCCTCGGGGAGCTGTTTTTT.

In this sample, this clonotype turned up many times. The V gene is TRBV11-1, the J gene TRBJ2-7, with D possibly called TRBD1 or TRBD2 (6 bases each). V was shortened by 5 bases and J by 0 bases, with 14 bases between the two germline ends. Germline values: CDR1 SGHAT, CDR2 FQDESV (reference sequence). The CDR3 spans 15 residues. DNA for the CDR3: TGTGCCAGCAGCCCGCGGGGCAGGGGCTCCTACGAGCAGTACTTC. Amino acid sequence: CASSPRGRGSYEQYF.

This clonotype was observed many times. The chain's CDR3 is CASSLAWETQYF. The CDR3 DNA follows: TGTGCCAGCAGCTTAGCCTGGGAGACCCAGTACTTC. The chain uses TRBV7-9 and TRBJ2-5; D not resolved. Trimming pared 0 bases from V and 5 bases from J, leaving 4 bases between. The CDR3 loop spans 12 amino acids. In germline, CDR1 is SEHNR, CDR2 FQNEAQ (reference sequence).

This clonotype was detected many times. The genes are TRBV5-1 and TRBJ1-6; D is uncertain. Trimming pared 2 bases from V and 8 bases from J, leaving 5 bases between. Germline V gene data show CDR1 as SGHRS and CDR2 as YFSETQ. This CDR3 spans 12 amino acids. Written as DNA, the CDR3 is TGCGCCAGCAGCTTACGGGATTCACCCCTCCACTTT. Translating it yields CASSLRDSPLHF.

This clonotype was found many times. The rearrangement joins TRBV20-1 to TRBJ2-7; 8 positions agree with TRBD2. The CDR3 extends over 14 amino acids. V was clipped by 5 bases and J by 3 bases; unmatched bases: 9. Looked up from germline, CDR1 is DFQATT and CDR2 is SNEGSKA (reference sequence). Here the CDR3 DNA reads TGCAGTGCTCATAGCGGGACCCTATACTACGAGCAGTACTTC. It codes for CSAHSGTLYYEQYF.

J is TRBJ2-1 and V is TRBV4-1; 12 nucleotides line up with TRBD2. This CDR3 spans 16 amino acids. J was trimmed by 7 bases and V by 0 bases; bases with no gene match: 4. CDR1 is MGHRA, CDR2 YSYEKL, per germline. The CDR3 DNA reads as TGCGCCAGCAGCCAAGATACTACTAGCGGGGGGAATGAGCAGTTCTTC. Its protein is CASSQDTTSGGNEQFF.

This clonotype occurred many times. The chain has TRBV3-1 and TRBJ1-2; D is possibly TRBD1 (5 bases). The germline CDR1 and CDR2 sequences are LGHDT and YNNKEL (reference sequence). V dropped 4 bases and J dropped 4 bases, with 13 bases sitting between them. The CDR3 is 14 residues long. CDR3 loop: CASSPWGETYGYTF. DNA for the CDR3: TGTGCCAGCAGCCCATGGGGGGAGACCTATGGCTACACCTTC.

A word on this clonotype: The junction does not match germline at one end; this may be a read error. This chain links TRBV7-7 with TRBJ2-3; TRBD1 matches at 7 bases. CDR3 length: 13 residues. CDR1 SSHAT and CDR2 FNYEAQ come from the germline V gene (reference sequence). DNA of the CDR3: TGTGCTAGCAGCTTATCAGGGGGAGATACGCAGTATTTT. Its translation is CASSLSGGDTQYF.

This clonotype has ten or more counts. The chain links TRBV10-3 to TRBJ1-3, with a possible D match to TRBD1 (5 bases). CDR1 is ENHRY, CDR2 SYGVKD, per germline. Trimming removed 6 bases at V and 3 bases at J, with 15 bases between. The CDR3 length is 15 residues. CDR3 in amino acids: CAISPEPGNGNTIYF. CDR3 sequence (DNA): TGTGCCATCAGCCCCGAGCCAGGGAATGGAAACACCATATATTTT.

Ten or more counts support this clonotype. The chain uses TRBV20-1 and TRBJ2-2, with D tentatively TRBD1 or TRBD2 (5 bases each). Germline-derived CDR1 and CDR2 are DFQATT and SNEGSKA (reference sequence). V lost 5 bases and J lost 4, with 20 bases in between. The CDR3 has 16 amino acids. As DNA, the CDR3 is TGCAGTGCTCGAAGCCTCGGGACGGTATTCACCGGGGAGCTGTTTTTT. Amino acid sequence: CSARSLGTVFTGELFF.

The rearrangement links TRBV29-1 to TRBJ2-3; D uncertain. Germline lookup yields CDR1 SQVTM and CDR2 ANQGSEA. Trimming left V 4 bases short and J 5 bases short, with 16 bases between. This CDR3 is 14 amino acids long. The CDR3 nucleotides are TGCAGCGTTGGTAGGATTGAAGTCGTAGATACGCAGTATTTT. Protein: CSVGRIEVVDTQYF.

This clonotype was detected ten times or more. The gene calls are TRBV29-1 and TRBJ1-2; D is uncertain. Per germline, CDR1 SQVTM and CDR2 ANQGSEA. The CDR3 extends over 14 amino acids. V was pared by 6 bases and J by 0 bases, with 14 bases between. DNA of the CDR3: TGCAGCGTGGCCCGAGACCTTACTAACTATGGCTACACCTTC. Its protein product is CSVARDLTNYGYTF.

This clonotype was counted ten times or more. The J gene is TRBJ1-2, the V gene TRBV20-1; 8 nucleotides align to TRBD1. V lost 0 bases, J lost 6 bases, and 9 bases stayed unmatched. From germline, CDR1 is DFQATT and CDR2 SNEGSKA (reference sequence). CDR3 length equals 15 residues. The CDR3 loop is CSARDPGGASDGYTF. CDR3 DNA: TGCAGTGCTAGAGACCCAGGGGGCGCGTCGGATGGCTACACCTTC.

This clonotype was seen ten or more times. The CDR3 is CASSLIRGGPNTGELFF. CDR3 bases: TGTGCCAGCAGCTTAATCCGCGGGGGGCCCAACACCGGGGAGCTGTTTTTT. This rearrangement joins TRBV7-2 to TRBJ2-2; TRBD2 matches 8 bases. The CDR3 length is 17 residues. Germline CDR1 is SGHTA and CDR2 is FQGNSA. Germline trimming cut 2 bases from V and 2 bases from J; bases unmatched to any gene: 7.

This clonotype was detected ten times or more. V usage is TRBV5-1 and J usage is TRBJ2-5, with 9 bases matching TRBD2. This CDR3 spans 15 amino acids. The germline CDR1 and CDR2 sequences are SGHRS and YFSETQ. Trimming took 3 bases from V and 0 from J; bases not matched to a gene: 3. CDR3 nucleotides: TGCGCCAGCAGCTCTAGCGGGGCATACCAAGAGACCCAGTACTTC. Translating it yields CASSSSGAYQETQYF.

This clonotype was seen repeatedly, ten times or more. V usage is TRBV20-1 and J usage is TRBJ2-5, with 16 bases fitting TRBD2. This CDR3 has 15 residues. V lost 6 bases to trimming and J lost 5 bases; unmatched junction nucleotides: 6. Germline-derived CDR1 and CDR2 are DFQATT and SNEGSKA (reference sequence). CDR3 DNA: TGCAGTGCGGGACTAGCGGGGGGGTATGGTGAGACCCAGTACTTC. Translated, it gives CSAGLAGGYGETQYF.

This clonotype was picked up many times. The CDR3 DNA reads TGCGCCAGCAGCACAGGGACAGCCACAGATACGCAGTATTTT. Translation gives CASSTGTATDTQYF. The chain recombines TRBV5-1 with TRBJ2-3, with 7 bases matching TRBD1. The CDR3 loop spans 14 amino acids. The ends lost 4 bases at V and 2 bases at J; junction bases unmatched: 4. Per germline, CDR1 SGHRS and CDR2 YFSETQ.

This clonotype appeared many times. The chain links TRBV10-3 to TRBJ2-5; possible D gene TRBD1, 6 bases. The germline V gene encodes CDR1 ENHRY and CDR2 SYGVKD. V was trimmed by 10 bases and J by 5 bases, leaving 8 bases between them. CDR3 size: 10 residues. The CDR3 nucleotides are TGTGCCAGCGGACAGGAGACCCAGTACTTC. Encoded protein: CASGQETQYF.

This clonotype was counted ten times or more. This chain connects TRBV20-1 to TRBJ1-2; D remains unclear. This CDR3 contains 12 residues. Germline V gives CDR1 DFQATT, CDR2 SNEGSKA (reference sequence). The germline V and J ends were trimmed by 6 bases and 2 bases, with 10 bases remaining between them. The CDR3, as DNA: TGCAGTGCCTCCAGCGGAAACTATGGCTACACCTTC. It specifies CSASSGNYGYTF.

This clonotype was counted many times. In DNA form, the CDR3 reads TGTGCCAGCAGCCGCCGGGGGCTCCAAGAGACCCAGTACTTC. As protein: CASSRRGLQETQYF. The chain combines TRBV6-6 with TRBJ2-5; D assignment may be TRBD1 or TRBD2 (6 bases each). Germline V gene sequence: CDR1 MNHNY, CDR2 SVGAGI (reference sequence). V was shortened by 6 bases and J by 1 base, with 12 bases between the two germline ends. The CDR3 is 14 amino acids.

This clonotype came up many times. The rearrangement joins TRBV6-5 to TRBJ2-5; D ambiguous. V lost 6 bases and J lost 5, with 10 bases in between. The CDR3 has 12 amino acids. Germline CDR1 MNHEY, CDR2 SVGAGI. CDR3 sequence reads: CASSRNGETQYF. CDR3 coding DNA: TGTGCCAGCAGCCGAAATGGGGAGACCCAGTACTTC.

Many counts were recorded for this clonotype. The CDR3 is CSGIRGYEQYF. For the CDR3, the DNA is TGCAGTGGTATAAGGGGATACGAGCAGTACTTC. The chain couples TRBV20-1 to TRBJ2-7; possibly TRBD1 for D (5 bases). CDR1 and CDR2 (germline): DFQATT, SNEGSKA (reference sequence). V was clipped by 7 bases and J by 4 bases, with 11 bases between them. The CDR3 spans 11 residues.

Many counts were recorded for this clonotype. CDR3 in amino acids: CAAGGSSGNTIYF. In DNA form, the CDR3 reads TGTGCCGCCGGGGGCAGCTCTGGAAACACCATATATTTT. J is TRBJ1-3 and V is TRBV7-8; perhaps TRBD1 as D (6 bases). This CDR3 is 13 amino acids long. Trimming removed 11 bases from V and 0 bases from J, with 11 bases in between. CDR1 and CDR2 (germline): SGHVS, FQNEAQ.

This clonotype came up many times. The chain has TRBV7-3 and TRBJ1-6; 10 bases match TRBD1. Germline CDR1 reads SGHTA; CDR2 reads FQGTGA. There are 16 residues in the CDR3. J was trimmed by 9 bases and V by 0 bases; bases with no gene match: 5. The CDR3 here is CASSLTGQGGGSPLHF. CDR3 nucleotide sequence: TGTGCCAGCAGCTTAACAGGACAGGGGGGAGGTTCACCCCTCCACTTT.

Ten or more counts support this clonotype. The rearrangement uses TRBV4-3 and TRBJ2-7; D remains ambiguous. CDR3 length: 15 amino acids. V gave up 0 bases and J gave up 4 bases, with 13 bases separating them. Per germline, CDR1 LGHNA and CDR2 YSLEER. CDR3 nucleotides: TGCGCCAGCAGCCAAGAATGGCAGGAAGGGTACGAGCAGTACTTC. This encodes CASSQEWQEGYEQYF.

This clonotype was picked up many times. The genes are TRBV7-3 and TRBJ2-5; D is ambiguous. From germline, CDR1 is SGHTA and CDR2 FQGTGA. This CDR3 contains 12 residues. Trimming took 5 bases from V and 5 from J, leaving 9 bases between them. CDR3 coding DNA: TGTGCCAGCAGCCCCTCCGGGGAGACCCAGTACTTC. Amino acids: CASSPSGETQYF.

This clonotype was found many times. The rearrangement joins TRBV29-1 to TRBJ1-1; D gene ambiguous. Between the trimmed V and J ends, which lost 6 bases and 11 bases, there was a span of 19 bases. Germline V gene sequence: CDR1 SQVTM, CDR2 ANQGSEA. The CDR3 is 12 amino acids. The CDR3 loop is CSVDPGQAAAFF. The CDR3 nucleotides are TGCAGCGTGGACCCTGGGCAGGCAGCGGCTTTCTTT. The variable domain in full, completed from reference TRBV29-1 and TRBJ1-1, reads SAVISQKPSRDICQRGTSLTIQCQVDSQVTMMFWYRQQPGQSLTLIATANQGSEATYESGFVIDKFPISRPNLTFSTLTVSNMSPEDSSIYLCSVDPGQAAAFFGQGTRLTVV.